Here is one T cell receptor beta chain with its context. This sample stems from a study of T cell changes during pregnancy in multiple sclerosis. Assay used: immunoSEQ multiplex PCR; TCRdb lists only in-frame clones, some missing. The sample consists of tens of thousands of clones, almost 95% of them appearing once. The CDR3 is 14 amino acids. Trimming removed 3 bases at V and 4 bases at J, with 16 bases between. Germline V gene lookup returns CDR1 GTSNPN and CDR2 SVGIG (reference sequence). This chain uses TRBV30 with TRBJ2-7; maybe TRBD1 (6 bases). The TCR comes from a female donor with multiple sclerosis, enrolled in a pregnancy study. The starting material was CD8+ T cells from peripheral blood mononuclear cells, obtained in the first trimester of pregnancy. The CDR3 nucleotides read TGTGCCTGGAGAGTCGACAGGTCAAGATACGAGCAGTACTTC. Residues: CAWRVDRSRYEQYF.